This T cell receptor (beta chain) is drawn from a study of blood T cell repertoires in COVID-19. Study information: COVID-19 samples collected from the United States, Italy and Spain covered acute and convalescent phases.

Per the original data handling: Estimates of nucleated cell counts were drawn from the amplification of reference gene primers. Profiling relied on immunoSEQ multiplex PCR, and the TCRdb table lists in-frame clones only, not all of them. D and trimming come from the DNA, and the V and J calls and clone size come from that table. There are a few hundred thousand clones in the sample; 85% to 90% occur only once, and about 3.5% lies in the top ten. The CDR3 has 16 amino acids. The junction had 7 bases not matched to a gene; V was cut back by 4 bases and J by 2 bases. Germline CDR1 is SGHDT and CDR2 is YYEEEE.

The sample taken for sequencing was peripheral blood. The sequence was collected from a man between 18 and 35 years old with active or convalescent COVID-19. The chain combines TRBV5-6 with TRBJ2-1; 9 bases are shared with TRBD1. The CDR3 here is CASSKDRGRPYNEQFF. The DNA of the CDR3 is TGTGCCAGCAGCAAGGACAGGGGACGACCCTACAATGAGCAGTTCTTC.